A selection of T cell receptor beta chains follows, all from one sample in a study of shared clonotypes between healthy human individuals. TCRdb keeps only in-frame clones here, not all; method: immunoSEQ multiplex PCR. The repertoire holds about 2 million clones, with roughly 95% as singletons. Sequences were obtained from naive CD4+ T cells sorted from blood. The origin of the receptors is a man aged 18 to 35 in good health. CDR3s include the opening cysteine and the closing phenylalanine or tryptophan. A D gene is named only where the DNA matches it firmly. The size of a clone is reported for some rows only, either as once, few or many, or as a class for expanded clones.

clone size,J gene,V gene,D gene,CDR3 DNA,CDR3 protein
.,TRBJ2-2,TRBV7-9,.,TGTGCCAGCAGCTTGGGGGGAACCGGGGAGCTGTTTTTT,CASSLGGTGELFF
.,TRBJ2-1,TRBV7-3,.,TGTGCCAGCAGCCAACACCCGGGCGGGGAGCAGTTCTTC,CASSQHPGGEQFF
.,TRBJ2-7,TRBV21-1,.,TGTGCCAGCACCAATAGGGATTGCTACGAGCAGTACTTC,CASTNRDCYEQYF
.,TRBJ2-7,TRBV30,.,TGTGCCTGGAGTAGGTTAGGGAAAGACTACGAGCAGTACTTC,CAWSRLGKDYEQYF
.,TRBJ2-1,TRBV27,.,TGTGCCACCGTGGGTTGGGGAGCCGGAAATTACAATGAGCAGTTCTTC,CATVGWGAGNYNEQFF
.,TRBJ1-5,TRBV7-9,.,TGTGCCAGCAGCTGGGGGGGCAATCAGCCCCAGCATTTT,CASSWGGNQPQHF
.,TRBJ2-5,TRBV7-9,.,TGTGCCAGCAGCTTAGGCAGGGAGCAATGGTTGAAGTACCAAGAGACCCAGTACTTC,CASSLGREQWLKYQETQYF
.,TRBJ1-1,TRBV6-5,.,TGTGCCAGCAATCGTCGGGCGAACACTGAAGCTTTCTTT,CASNRRANTEAFF
.,TRBJ1-1,TRBV5-4,.,TGTGCCAGCAGCAGAGCCGGGACACCTGAAGCTTTCTTT,CASSRAGTPEAFF
.,TRBJ1-3,TRBV14,.,TGTGCCAGCAGCCAAGATTGGCGACAGAGAAACACCATATATTTT,CASSQDWRQRNTIYF
.,TRBJ2-3,TRBV12-5,TRBD2,TGTGCTAGTGGTTTGGTGACTAGCGGGAGTGCAGATACGCAGTATTTT,CASGLVTSGSADTQYF
.,TRBJ1-4,TRBV30,TRBD1,TGTGCCTGGAGCCCGAGACAGGGACTTAATGCAAAACTGTTTTTT,CAWSPRQGLNAKLFF
.,TRBJ1-5,TRBV2,.,TGTGCCAGCAGCGACAGTAGCGGCAATCAGCCCCAGCATTTT,CASSDSSGNQPQHF
.,TRBJ2-5,TRBV28,TRBD1,TGTGCCAGCAGTCAGGGACAGGTAAACTCAAAGGGGGAGACCCAGTACTTC,CASSQGQVNSKGETQYF
.,TRBJ2-6,TRBV7-8,.,TGTGCCAGCAGCTTAGCGGGCTCGGTGGGGGCCAACGTCCTGACTTTC,CASSLAGSVGANVLTF
.,TRBJ2-5,TRBV27,TRBD2,TGTGCCAGCAATCAGACCCTCCGGGACTACCTCCAAGAGACCCAGTACTTC,CASNQTLRDYLQETQYF
.,TRBJ2-5,TRBV6-1,TRBD2,TGTGCCAGCAGTGCCGGGACTAGCGGCCAAGAGACCCAGTACTTC,CASSAGTSGQETQYF
.,TRBJ1-1,TRBV29-1,TRBD1,TGCAGCGTTGAGTTGGACAGGATGAACACTGAAGCTTTCTTT,CSVELDRMNTEAFF
.,TRBJ1-2,TRBV6-1,.,TGTGCCAGTTTCCCACAGGGTAACGGCTACACCTTC,CASFPQGNGYTF
.,TRBJ2-1,TRBV7-9,.,TGTGCCAGCAGCTTACCGGACTCCTACAATGAGCAGTTCTTC,CASSLPDSYNEQFF
.,TRBJ2-7,TRBV5-6,.,TGTGCCAGCAGCTTGTATTTTCGGCAGACCACCTACGAGCAGTACTTC,CASSLYFRQTTYEQYF
.,TRBJ2-5,TRBV11-3,TRBD1,TGTGCCAGCAGCTTAGACCCCGGACAGGGGAGGACCCAGTACTTC,CASSLDPGQGRTQYF
.,TRBJ2-1,TRBV19,TRBD2,TGTGCCAGCAGAGCGGGAGGGCTGAAGAATGAGCAGTTCTTC,CASRAGGLKNEQFF
once,TRBJ2-7,TRBV5-4,.,TGTGCCAGCAGCTCCGGAGGAGACTCCTACGAGCAGTACTTC,CASSSGGDSYEQYF
.,TRBJ2-1,TRBV11-2,.,TGTGCCAGCAGCTTAGTCCCCACGGCGGGGTCTTACAATGAGCAGTTCTTC,CASSLVPTAGSYNEQFF
.,TRBJ2-1,TRBV5-1,TRBD1,TGCGCCAGCAGCTTTGGGACAGGGGCAGTGGGCGAGCAGTTCTTC,CASSFGTGAVGEQFF
.,TRBJ2-1,TRBV19,.,TGTGCCAGTAGTATGGGTAGCGGAGACAATGAGCAGTTCTTC,CASSMGSGDNEQFF
.,TRBJ1-3,TRBV4-2,.,TGTGCCAGCAGCCTTTCCGACAGCTCTGGAAACACCATATATTTT,CASSLSDSSGNTIYF
.,TRBJ2-2,TRBV28,TRBD2,TGTGCCAGCTCTGGAGCGGGAGTACCTAACACCGGGGAGCTGTTTTTT,CASSGAGVPNTGELFF
.,TRBJ2-7,TRBV4-3,TRBD1,TGCGCCAGCAGCCCCAACAGGGGAATAGAGCAGTACTTC,CASSPNRGIEQYF
.,TRBJ1-5,TRBV30,.,TGTGCCCAAGCATGGACTTATAGCAATCAGCCCCAGCATTTT,CAQAWTYSNQPQHF
.,TRBJ1-3,TRBV30,TRBD1,TGTGCCTGGAGTCCAGGGGGCATGAGCTCTGGAAACACCATATATTTT,CAWSPGGMSSGNTIYF
.,TRBJ2-5,TRBV19,.,TGTGCCAGCAGAGAGACCCAGTACTTC,CASRETQYF
.,TRBJ1-4,TRBV7-6,.,TGTGCCAGCAGCTTAATACCCGGCCTTGGTGAAAAACTGTTTTTT,CASSLIPGLGEKLFF
.,TRBJ1-1,TRBV30,.,TGTGCCTCCCATCGAGCCACTGAAGCTTTCTTT,CASHRATEAFF
.,TRBJ2-2,TRBV11-3,TRBD1,TGTGCCAGCAACGACAGGGGGACCGGGGAGCTGTTTTTT,CASNDRGTGELFF
.,TRBJ1-6,TRBV7-8,TRBD1,TGTGCCAGCAGCTCCGGACAGGGGGTGAATTCACCCCTCCACTTT,CASSSGQGVNSPLHF
.,TRBJ2-7,TRBV7-9,TRBD2,TGTGCCAGCAGCCCCCCGGGCCGCGGGGGGGCCGGCGAGCAGTACTTC,CASSPPGRGGAGEQYF
.,TRBJ2-5,TRBV5-4,TRBD1,TGTGCCAGCAGCTTGGCGGGAAGGGGGCCACAAGAGACCCAGTACTTC,CASSLAGRGPQETQYF
.,TRBJ1-1,TRBV7-9,.,TGTGCCAGCAGCTTATTCCCGGTAGGGAACACTGAAGCTTTCTTT,CASSLFPVGNTEAFF
.,TRBJ1-5,TRBV12-2,.,TGTGCAAGTCGCTTAGGCAGATATAGCAATCAGCCCCAGCATTTT,CASRLGRYSNQPQHF
once,TRBJ1-2,TRBV6-5,.,TGTGCCAGCAGTCAAAGGGCCTGGGGTTATGGCTACACCTTC,CASSQRAWGYGYTF
.,TRBJ1-3,TRBV6-1,.,TGTGCCAGCAGTGAAGCCATATTGGGAAACACCATATATTTT,CASSEAILGNTIYF
.,TRBJ1-1,TRBV5-1,.,TGCGCCAGCAGCTTTATAGGGGGTGCGAACACTGAAGCTTTCTTT,CASSFIGGANTEAFF
.,TRBJ2-7,TRBV6-6,.,TGTGCCAGCAGTTACACCACCGCAGGGGGGCGCGGGCAGTACTTC,CASSYTTAGGRGQYF
.,TRBJ1-1,TRBV29-1,TRBD1,TGCAGCGTTAAGGGGAAACAGGGGGAGGGCACTGAAGCTTTCTTT,CSVKGKQGEGTEAFF
.,TRBJ2-3,TRBV7-6,.,TGTGCCAGCAGCTGGACTATTAGCACAGATACGCAGTATTTT,CASSWTISTDTQYF
.,TRBJ2-3,TRBV6-5,.,TGTGCCAGCAGTTACTGGCAGGCAGATACGCAGTATTTT,CASSYWQADTQYF
.,TRBJ1-1,TRBV7-6,.,TGTGCCAGCAGCTGGAAGATCAACACTGAAGCTTTCTTT,CASSWKINTEAFF
once,TRBJ2-3,TRBV25-1,.,TGTGCCAGCAGTAACTTGGGGTTAGGATCAGATACGCAGTATTTT,CASSNLGLGSDTQYF